This T cell receptor (beta chain) emerged from a study of blood T cell repertoires in COVID-19. Study processing details: It was from reference gene primer amplification that nucleated cell counts were estimated. The method was immunoSEQ multiplex PCR; TCRdb's version includes in-frame clones alone and lacks a portion of them. V and J calls and clone size are those listed in that table; D and trimming were worked out from the DNA. Among approximately 250,000 clones listed, roughly 90% were seen once. The origin of this receptor is a man aged 25 to 40 who had recovered from COVID-19. Sequenced material: peripheral blood.

CDR3 sequence: CASTSGGSYTGELFF. CDR3 DNA: TGCGCCAGCACTTCTGGGGGGAGCTACACCGGGGAGCTGTTTTTT. The chain uses TRBV5-1 and TRBJ2-2; a weak D match, TRBD2 (6 bases). The CDR3 is 15 residues long. V was pared by 6 bases and J by 3 bases, with 15 bases between. CDR1 is SGHRS, CDR2 YFSETQ, per germline.